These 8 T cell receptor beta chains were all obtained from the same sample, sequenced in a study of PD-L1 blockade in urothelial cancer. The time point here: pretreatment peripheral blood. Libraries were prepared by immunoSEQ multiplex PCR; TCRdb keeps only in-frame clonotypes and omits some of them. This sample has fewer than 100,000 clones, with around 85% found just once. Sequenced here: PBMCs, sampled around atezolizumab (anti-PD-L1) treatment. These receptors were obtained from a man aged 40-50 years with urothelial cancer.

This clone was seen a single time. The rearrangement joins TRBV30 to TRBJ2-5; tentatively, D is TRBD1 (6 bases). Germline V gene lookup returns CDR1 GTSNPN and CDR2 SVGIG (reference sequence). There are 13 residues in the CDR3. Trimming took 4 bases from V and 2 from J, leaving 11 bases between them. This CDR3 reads CAWTATGQETQYF. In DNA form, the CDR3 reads TGTGCCTGGACCGCGACAGGTCAAGAGACCCAGTACTTC.

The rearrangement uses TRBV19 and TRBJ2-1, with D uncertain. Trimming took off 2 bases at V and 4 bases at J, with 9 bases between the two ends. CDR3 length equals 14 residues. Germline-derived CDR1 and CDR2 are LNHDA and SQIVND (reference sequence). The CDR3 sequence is CASSINFLYNEQFF. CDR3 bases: TGTGCCAGTAGTATAAACTTCCTTTACAATGAGCAGTTCTTC.

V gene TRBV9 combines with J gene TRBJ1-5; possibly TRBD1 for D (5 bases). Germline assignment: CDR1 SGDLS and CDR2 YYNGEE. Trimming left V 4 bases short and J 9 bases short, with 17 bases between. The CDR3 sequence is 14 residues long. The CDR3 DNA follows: TGTGCCAGCAGCCTTCGTACGGCCGGGGGGCCCCAGCATTTT. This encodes CASSLRTAGGPQHF.

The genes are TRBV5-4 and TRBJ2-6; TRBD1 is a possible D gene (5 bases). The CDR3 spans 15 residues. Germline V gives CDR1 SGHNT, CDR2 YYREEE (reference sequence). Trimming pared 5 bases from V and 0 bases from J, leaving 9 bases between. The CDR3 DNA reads TGTGCCAGCAGAAGGGGCGCCTCTGGGGCCAACGTCCTGACTTTC. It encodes CASRRGASGANVLTF.

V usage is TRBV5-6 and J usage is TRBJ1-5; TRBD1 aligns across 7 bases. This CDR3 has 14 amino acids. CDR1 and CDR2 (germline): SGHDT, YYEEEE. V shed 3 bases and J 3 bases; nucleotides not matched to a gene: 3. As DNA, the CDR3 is TGTGCCAGCAGCTCCGGACAGGTCAATCAGCCCCAGCATTTT. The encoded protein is CASSSGQVNQPQHF.

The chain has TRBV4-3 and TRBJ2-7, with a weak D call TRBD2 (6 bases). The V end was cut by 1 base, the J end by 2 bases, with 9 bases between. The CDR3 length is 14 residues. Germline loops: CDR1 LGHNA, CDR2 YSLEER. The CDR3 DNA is TGCGCCAGCAGCCAAGTGGGGGGTACCTACGAGCAGTACTTC. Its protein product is CASSQVGGTYEQYF.

The CDR3 is CASTPAWGTSGSYRNEQFF. CDR3 sequence (DNA): TGTGCCAGTACCCCTGCGTGGGGGACTAGCGGGTCCTACCGCAATGAGCAGTTCTTC. The chain couples TRBV19 to TRBJ2-1, with 12 bases aligning to TRBD2. Losses at the gene ends were 7 bases for V and 6 bases for J; bases not matched to a gene: 19. The CDR3 is 19 residues long. CDR1 and CDR2 from the germline V gene are LNHDA and SQIVND (reference sequence). Full variable domain (rest looked up from reference TRBV19 and TRBJ2-1): DGGITQSPKYLFRKEGQNVTLSCEQNLNHDAMYWYRQDPGQGLRLIYYSQIVNDFQKGDIAEGYSVSREKKESFPLTVTSAQKNPTAFYLCASTPAWGTSGSYRNEQFFGPGTRLTVL.

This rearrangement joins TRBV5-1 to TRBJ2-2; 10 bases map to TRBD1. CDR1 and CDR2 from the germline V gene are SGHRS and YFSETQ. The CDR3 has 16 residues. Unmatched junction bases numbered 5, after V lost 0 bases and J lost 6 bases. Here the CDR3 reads CASSLGGTGASGELFF. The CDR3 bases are TGCGCCAGCAGCTTGGGAGGGACAGGGGCCTCCGGGGAGCTGTTTTTT.